This entry lists 7 T cell receptor beta chains sequenced from one sample in a study of blood T cell repertoires in COVID-19. Sequencing was performed with immunoSEQ multiplex PCR; in TCRdb, only in-frame clones are kept and a portion is missing. The sample shows about 220,000 clones, roughly 80% of them seen only once. The sample taken for sequencing was peripheral blood. These receptors were taken from a human donor in a cohort sampled during active COVID-19.

The chain employs TRBV2 and TRBJ1-2, with 7 positions matching TRBD1. The CDR3 length is 15 residues. Germline CDR1 reads SNHLY; CDR2 reads FYNNEI. The V and J ends lost 5 bases and 5 bases, in that order; junction bases with no gene match: 11. This CDR3 reads CASSRTRQGWYGYTF. For the CDR3, the DNA is TGTGCCAGCAGTCGAACGAGACAGGGATGGTATGGCTACACCTTC.

The CDR3 region is CASTPLGGQLNTEAFF. The CDR3 DNA reads TGTGCCAGCACCCCCCTCGGTGGACAGTTGAACACTGAAGCTTTCTTT. V and J are TRBV16 and TRBJ1-1, with D possibly being TRBD1 (6 bases). V was pared by 7 bases and J by 0 bases, with 18 bases between. The CDR3 covers 16 residues. The germline gives CDR1 KGHSY, CDR2 FQNENV.

This clone was counted a few times. The chain uses TRBV6-5 and TRBJ2-1; 10 nucleotides agree with TRBD2. Germline-derived CDR1 and CDR2 are MNHEY and SVGAGI. This CDR3 is built from 14 residues. Trimming removed 6 bases from V and 4 bases from J; junction bases left unmatched: 3. CDR3 sequence (DNA): TGTGCCAGCAGAGCTAGCGGGAGTTACAATGAGCAGTTCTTC. Its protein product is CASRASGSYNEQFF.

The chain uses TRBV7-2 and TRBJ1-2; 7 nucleotides match TRBD1. Germline V CDR1 and CDR2: SGHTA, FQGNSA. V lost 4 bases, J lost 2 bases, and 4 bases stayed unmatched. This CDR3 contains 14 residues. CDR3 bases: TGTGCCAGCAGCTACTCGACAGGGAACTATGGCTACACCTTC. The encoded protein is CASSYSTGNYGYTF.

The chain carries TRBV11-3 and TRBJ1-1, with 8 bases lining up with TRBD1. Unmatched junction bases numbered 13, after V lost 5 bases and J lost 5 bases. Germline V gives CDR1 SGHNT, CDR2 YENEEA. This CDR3 is 16 amino acids long. The CDR3 is CASSAGTGLARTEAFF. Written as DNA, the CDR3 is TGTGCCAGCAGCGCCGGGACAGGCCTCGCGAGGACTGAAGCTTTCTTT.

This clone was counted between two and nine times. V gene TRBV18 combines with J gene TRBJ1-2, with D possibly matching TRBD1 (6 bases). Deletions cut 6 bases from V and 2 bases from J, with 10 bases between. The CDR3 is 13 residues long. CDR1 is KGHSH and CDR2 is LQKENI in the germline V gene. This CDR3 reads CASSQDSNYGYTF. In nucleotides, the CDR3 is TGTGCCAGCTCCCAGGACAGCAACTATGGCTACACCTTC.

The genes are TRBV12-3 or TRBV12-4 and TRBJ1-4; no firm D call. V was shortened by 5 bases and J by 4 bases, with 8 bases between the two germline ends. The CDR3 length is 13 residues. The CDR3, as DNA: TGTGCCAGCAGTCGAAGGAGTAATGAAAAACTGTTTTTT. Translating it yields CASSRRSNEKLFF.